What follows is one T cell receptor beta chain and its context. Its antigen is currently unknown. TCRdb's copy holds only in-frame clones and misses some; the assay was immunoSEQ multiplex PCR. The sample holds tens of thousands of clones, around four fifths seen once. This sample is part of a study of OX40 agonist ivuxolimab in advanced cancers. Study-wide context: People in dose escalation had one of these cancers: hepatocellular carcinoma, melanoma, renal cell or head and neck cancer. Among those treated, three patients had partial responses, one with hepatocellular carcinoma and two with cutaneous melanoma. Points from the study as a whole: Clones of CD4+ and CD8+ blood T cells grew by week 6 at doses of 0.1 to 3.0 mg/kg. Part of the nonresponder group also had normalized T-cell clonal expansion that was low.

Germline V lookup: CDR1 MNHEY, CDR2 SVGAGI. V dropped 2 bases and J dropped 6; count of bases not matched to a gene: 6. The CDR3 covers 16 residues. The gene calls are TRBV6-5 and TRBJ2-1, with 11 nucleotides matching TRBD2. Source: CD4+ or CD8+ T cells sorted from blood, taken in a trial of the OX40 agonist ivuxolimab. The clonotype originates from an adult with an advanced solid tumor such as melanoma, head and neck, liver or kidney cancer. The CDR3 here is CASSYRASGRRNEQFF. The CDR3 nucleotides are TGTGCCAGCAGTTACCGGGCTAGCGGGAGGCGCAATGAGCAGTTCTTC.